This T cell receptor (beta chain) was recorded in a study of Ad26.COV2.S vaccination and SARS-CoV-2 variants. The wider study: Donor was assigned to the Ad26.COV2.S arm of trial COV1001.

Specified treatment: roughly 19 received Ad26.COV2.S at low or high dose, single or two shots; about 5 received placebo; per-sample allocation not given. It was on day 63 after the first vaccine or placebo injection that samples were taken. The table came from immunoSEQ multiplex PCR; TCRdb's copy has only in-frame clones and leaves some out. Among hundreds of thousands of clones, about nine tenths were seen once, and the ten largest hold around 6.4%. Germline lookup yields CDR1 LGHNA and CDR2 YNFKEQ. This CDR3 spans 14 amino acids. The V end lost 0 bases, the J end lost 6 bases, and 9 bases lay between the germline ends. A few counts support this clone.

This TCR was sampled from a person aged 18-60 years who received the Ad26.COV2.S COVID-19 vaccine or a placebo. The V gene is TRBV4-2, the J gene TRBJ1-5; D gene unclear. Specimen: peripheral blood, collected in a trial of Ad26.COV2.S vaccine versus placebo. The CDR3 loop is CASSQDYPGQPQHF. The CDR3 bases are TGTGCCAGCAGCCAAGATTATCCCGGTCAGCCCCAGCATTTT.